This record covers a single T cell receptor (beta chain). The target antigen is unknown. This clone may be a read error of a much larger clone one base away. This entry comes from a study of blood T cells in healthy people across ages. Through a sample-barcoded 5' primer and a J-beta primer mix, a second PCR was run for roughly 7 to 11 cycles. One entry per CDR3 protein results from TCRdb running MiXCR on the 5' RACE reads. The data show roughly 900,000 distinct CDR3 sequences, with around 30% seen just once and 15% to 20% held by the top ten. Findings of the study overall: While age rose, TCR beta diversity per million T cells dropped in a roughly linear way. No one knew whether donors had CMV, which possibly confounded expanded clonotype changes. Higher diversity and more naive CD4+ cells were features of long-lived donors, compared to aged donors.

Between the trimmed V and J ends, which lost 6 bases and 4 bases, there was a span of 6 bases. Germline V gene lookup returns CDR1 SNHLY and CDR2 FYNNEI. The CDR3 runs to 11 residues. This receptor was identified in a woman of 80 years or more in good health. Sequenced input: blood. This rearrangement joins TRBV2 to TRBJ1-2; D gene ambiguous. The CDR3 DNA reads TGTGCCAGCAGGGTGGGCTATGGCTACACCTTC. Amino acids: CASRVGYGYTF.